The following is a T cell receptor beta chain sequence with its context. The antigen is unknown. A much larger clone is a single base away; this may be a read error. The library was built from 400 ng RNA with molecular barcoded adaptors for alpha/delta and beta/gamma chains. TCRdb recomputed calls from the reads with MiXCR, one row per CDR3 protein. The profile covers about 57,000 distinct CDR3 sequences, with 20% to 25% appearing a single time and 17% taken by the ten largest. Trimming cost V 6 bases and J 0 bases, with 14 bases left between them. The CDR3 is 15 amino acids. Germline values: CDR1 MDHEN, CDR2 SYDVKM. The sample originates from a study of read filtering for tumor transcriptome and immune sequencing. Across the whole study: Revised staging placed under ten patients in R-ISS I, around 15 in II, about seven in III. Points from the study as a whole: This fraction held mixed bone marrow immune cells after CD138-negative sorting.

The receptor's source is a donor at least 40 years old with multiple myeloma. The specimen sequenced was a population of CD138-negative cells sorted from bone marrow. The chain combines TRBV28 with TRBJ1-2, with D tentatively TRBD1 (5 bases). The CDR3 DNA reads TGTGCCAGCAGCCGAATCACAGGAGCTAACTATGGCTACACCTTC. It codes for CASSRITGANYGYTF.